The 16 T cell receptor beta chains below come from one sample, sequenced in a study of T cell responses to AZD1222 COVID-19 vaccine (dated by TCRdb to the early 2020s). The time point label, read with the paper, signifies: baseline before first vaccination. Library preparation employed the immunoSEQ multiplex PCR assay. TCRdb mirrors the immuneACCESS table, restricted to in-frame sequences. Some clones are absent from its copies; in checked studies, under half trace to an unresolved V gene, and the reason for the others is unknown. This sample is represented by roughly 100,000 clones; roughly 87% of them were singletons. The ten biggest clones cover approximately 15% of the sample. Source: peripheral blood, taken on day 0 of AZD1222 vaccination. Source of these receptors: an adult in good health.

This clone was counted once. The V gene is TRBV18, the J gene TRBJ1-2; 10 nucleotides agree with TRBD1. The V gene's germline CDR1 is KGHSH and CDR2 LQKENI. The CDR3 length is 15 residues. The V and J ends lost 4 bases and 7 bases, in that order; junction bases with no gene match: 9. The CDR3 DNA sequence: TGTGCCAGCTCACGACAGGAGGACAGGGGGACTGGCTACACCTTC. Protein sequence: CASSRQEDRGTGYTF.

The chain combines TRBV6-5 with TRBJ2-1; D uncertain. V was shortened by 7 bases and J by 0 bases, with 10 bases between the two germline ends. CDR1 and CDR2 (germline): MNHEY, SVGAGI. The CDR3 length is 14 residues. As DNA, the CDR3 is TGTGCCAGCAATGCGGTATACTCCTACAATGAGCAGTTCTTC. Amino acid sequence: CASNAVYSYNEQFF.

The chain joins TRBV5-1 to TRBJ1-2, with unresolved D. V gave up 0 bases and J gave up 4 bases, with 4 bases separating them. Looked up from germline, CDR1 is SGHRS and CDR2 is YFSETQ. The CDR3 covers 12 residues. This chain's CDR3 is CASSLVGYGYTF. Here the CDR3 DNA reads TGCGCCAGCAGCTTGGTTGGCTATGGCTACACCTTC.

The chain has TRBV10-1 and TRBJ2-1; 11 nucleotides align to TRBD2. The CDR3 totals 14 residues. Germline V lookup: CDR1 WNHNN, CDR2 SYGVQD (reference sequence). V was pared by 6 bases and J by 10 bases, with 8 bases of the junction left unmatched. The CDR3 coding sequence is TGCGCCAGCAGCCCCGGGACTAGCGGTGTCGAGCAGTTCTTC. Residues: CASSPGTSGVEQFF.

CDR3 residues: CASSSTQGVAGGEQYF. The DNA of the CDR3 is TGTGCCAGCAGTTCTACCCAGGGGGTAGCGGGGGGAGAGCAGTACTTC. This sequence joins TRBV6-5 and TRBJ2-7, with 10 bases matching TRBD2. V was pared by 4 bases and J by 7 bases, with 13 bases of the junction left unmatched. CDR1 is MNHEY, CDR2 SVGAGI, per germline. CDR3 length: 16 residues.

Details on this clone: A read error may produce the germline difference seen at one junction end. V usage is TRBV29-1 and J usage is TRBJ2-1, with D possibly TRBD2 on 5 matching bases. This CDR3 spans 15 amino acids. Germline V CDR1 and CDR2: SQVTM, ANQGSEA. The CDR3 sequence: CSVEGRESSYNEQFF. The CDR3 DNA reads as TGCAGCGTGGAAGGACGGGAAAGCTCCTACAATGAGCAGTTCTTC.

The chain is built from TRBV19 and TRBJ2-7; 7 nucleotides match TRBD2. Trimming at V came to 7 bases and at J to 5 bases, leaving 8 bases not matched to a gene. CDR1 is LNHDA and CDR2 is SQIVND in the germline V gene (reference sequence). The CDR3 sequence is 13 residues long. The CDR3 region is CASTNSGKDEQYF. In nucleotides, the CDR3 is TGTGCCAGTACTAACAGCGGGAAGGACGAGCAGTACTTC.

J is TRBJ1-2 and V is TRBV7-9; 7 bases fit TRBD1. This CDR3 region has 15 residues. CDR1 and CDR2 from the germline V gene are SEHNR and FQNEAQ (reference sequence). Unmatched junction bases numbered 8, after V lost 5 bases and J lost 2 bases. The CDR3 region has the DNA TGTGCCAGCAGCCGAACCGGACAGGAGAACTATGGCTACACCTTC. It encodes CASSRTGQENYGYTF.

This clone has more than one count but fewer than ten. The gene calls are TRBV5-6 and TRBJ1-2, with D possibly matching TRBD1 (5 bases). V was clipped by 2 bases and J by 2 bases, with 13 bases between them. Germline CDR1 is SGHDT and CDR2 is YYEEEE. CDR3 length: 15 amino acids. The CDR3 sequence is CASSFISGRNYGYTF. The CDR3 bases are TGTGCCAGCAGCTTCATCTCGGGACGGAACTATGGCTACACCTTC. Looking up the rest from reference TRBV5-6 and TRBJ1-2 gives the full variable domain: DAGVTQSPTHLIKTRGQQVTLRCSPKSGHDTVSWYQQALGQGPQFIFQYYEEEERQRGNFPDRFSGHQFPNYSSELNVNALLLGDSALYLCASSFISGRNYGYTFGSGTRLTVV.

CDR3 coding DNA: TGTGCCAGCAGCTTTGGGACAGGGGCTTCTTTTAGCACAGATACGCAGTATTTT. This gives the protein CASSFGTGASFSTDTQYF. V gene TRBV7-6 combines with J gene TRBJ2-3, with 10 bases matching TRBD1. CDR3 length equals 18 residues. J was trimmed by 0 bases and V by 3 bases; bases with no gene match: 9. Germline V gene lookup returns CDR1 SGHVS and CDR2 FNYEAQ.

The V and J genes are TRBV7-9 and TRBJ2-5; 9 nucleotides match TRBD1. CDR1 and CDR2 from the germline V gene are SEHNR and FQNEAQ (reference sequence). V lost 3 bases and J lost 5; bases outside the gene matches: 4. The CDR3 loop spans 14 amino acids. The CDR3 is CASSFTGGSETQYF. The DNA of the CDR3 is TGTGCCAGCAGCTTTACAGGGGGCTCGGAGACCCAGTACTTC.

V and J are TRBV5-5 and TRBJ1-2; a possible D gene is TRBD1 (5 bases). Deletions cut 5 bases from V and 1 base from J, with 12 bases between. Germline CDR1 reads SGHKS; CDR2 reads YYEKEE (reference sequence). The CDR3 has 14 amino acids. This CDR3 reads CASRPGPRNYGYTF. In nucleotides, the CDR3 is TGTGCCAGCAGGCCAGGGCCCCGTAACTATGGCTACACCTTC.

This chain uses TRBV29-1 with TRBJ1-1; D is unresolved. The ends were cut back, 6 bases at V and 4 bases at J, with 12 bases in the middle. The CDR3 sequence is 12 residues long. Germline V gene lookup returns CDR1 SQVTM and CDR2 ANQGSEA. In DNA form, the CDR3 reads TGCAGCGTCCGCCCCCTTAGCACTGAAGCTTTCTTT. Amino acids: CSVRPLSTEAFF.

The chain employs TRBV6-6 and TRBJ1-1; no clear D gene. Germline V gene data show CDR1 as MNHNY and CDR2 as SVGAGI (reference sequence). This CDR3 contains 11 residues. Deletions cut 0 bases from V and 8 bases from J, with 4 bases between. Written as DNA, the CDR3 is TGTGCCAGCAGTTACTCGATCGAAGCTTTCTTT. It codes for CASSYSIEAFF.

The CDR3 loop reads CASSWDSGYGYTF. The CDR3 nucleotides are TGTGCCAGTAGTTGGGACAGCGGATATGGCTACACCTTC. The J gene is TRBJ1-2, the V gene TRBV19, with 7 nucleotides matching TRBD1. The junction had 5 bases not matched to a gene; V was cut back by 5 bases and J by 5 bases. The CDR3 spans 13 residues. Germline V gene sequence: CDR1 LNHDA, CDR2 SQIVND (reference sequence).

The V gene is TRBV11-2, the J gene TRBJ1-1; D is possibly TRBD1 (5 bases). Germline-derived CDR1 and CDR2 are SGHAT and FQNNGV. CDR3 length: 14 residues. V was cut by 1 base and J by 4 bases, with 10 bases left in between. The CDR3 DNA follows: TGTGCCAGCAGCTTAGGGGGGTTTTCCACTGAAGCTTTCTTT. Its protein product is CASSLGGFSTEAFF.